A single sample is the source of the 2 T cell receptor beta chains below, sequenced in a study of response to subunit inactivated influenza vaccine (dated by TCRdb to the late 2010s). Libraries were built with RT-PCR. Sequencing used an Illumina HiSeq 2500. TCRdb handled the public reads itself, with Q25 trimming in fastp and clone calling in MiXCR, and kept productive beta chains. Entries are consolidated by CDR3 protein sequence, retaining the most common genes and DNA. Counted in this sample were approximately 500,000 distinct CDR3 sequences; approximately 13% of them appeared once. Around 13% of the sample belongs to the ten largest clones. Explained via the paper, the time point label denotes: 45 days after influenza vaccine administration. The sequenced sample was PBMCs from blood, obtained more than 35 days after vaccination. Receptors were obtained from a man in his fifties who received an inactivated influenza vaccine. Donor details come from another sample of the same person, matched by shared clones.

This clonotype was recorded many times. V is TRBV5-1 and J is TRBJ2-2; 8 nucleotides match TRBD1. The CDR3 sequence is 15 residues long. The V and J ends lost 4 bases and 6 bases, in that order; junction bases with no gene match: 8. Germline-derived CDR1 and CDR2 are SGHRS and YFSETQ. The DNA for the CDR3 is TGCGCCAGCAGCAAGACAGGGGATTTATCCGGGGAGCTGTTTTTT. Protein: CASSKTGDLSGELFF.

This clonotype was picked up a small number of times. The rearrangement links TRBV6-1 to TRBJ1-1; TRBD1 is a possible D gene (5 bases). From germline, CDR1 is MNHNS and CDR2 SASEGT. V lost 5 bases and J lost 3, with 16 bases in between. The CDR3 extends over 15 amino acids. DNA for the CDR3: TGTGCCAGCAGTAAGAACAGCGAAGGGGACACTGAAGCTTTCTTT. Protein product: CASSKNSEGDTEAFF.